The entry that follows covers one TCR beta chain sequence. Its matching antigen is unknown. The CDR3 sequence is 13 residues long. Trimming removed 6 bases from V and 5 bases from J, with 11 bases in between. Germline V gives CDR1 MDHEN, CDR2 SYDVKM. This record belongs to a study of cytotoxic CD8 clonotypes in ibrutinib-treated CLL. Study-wide results and limits: Public clonotypes, found uncommonly, either contracted or stayed stable on treatment. An increase in clonality occurred at ibrutinib response, followed by a return toward baseline at progression.

Some clones are missing from TCRdb's copy, which holds only in-frame ones; the method was immunoSEQ multiplex PCR. The sample consists of 80,000 to 95,000 clones, about 85% of them appearing once. This specimen was PBMCs, taken after 12 months of ibrutinib treatment. The TCR comes from a human donor with chronic lymphocytic leukemia. The chain recombines TRBV28 with TRBJ1-3; D not certain. The CDR3 DNA is TGTGCCAGCAGCCCCGGGCCCAGAAACACCATATATTTT. Its translation: CASSPGPRNTIYF.